The 20 T cell receptor beta chains presented below share a single source sample, sequenced in a study of Graves' ophthalmopathy and Graves' hyperthyroidism. RNA served as the template for amplifying TCR beta CDR3 regions. Amplification began with first-round RT-PCR using HTBI primers, then second-round multiplex PCR was performed. TCRdb itself ran the multiplex PCR reads through MiXCR, one entry per CDR3 protein. The top ten hold around 10% of the sample, which has some 1.1 million distinct CDR3 sequences, 35% to 40% seen once. The sample taken for sequencing was peripheral blood or thyroid tissue (not recorded which). These receptors all come from an adult man with Graves' hyperthyroidism.

The chain couples TRBV29-1 to TRBJ2-7; tentatively, D is TRBD2 (6 bases). The CDR3 length is 11 residues. V dropped 4 bases and J dropped 6 bases, with 10 bases sitting between them. CDR1 and CDR2 (germline): SQVTM, ANQGSEA. The CDR3 loop is CSVAVGGEQYF. In DNA, the CDR3 is TGCAGCGTTGCAGTGGGGGGCGAGCAGTACTTC.

On this clonotype: An end of the junction does not agree with germline; a read error may underlie this. CDR3 residues: CSATDPTSGRRETQHF. In nucleotides, the CDR3 is TGCAGTGCTACGGACCCGACTAGCGGGAGGCGAGAGACCCAGCACTTC. The gene calls are TRBV20-1 and TRBJ2-5, with 13 bases identical to TRBD2. CDR1 is DFQATT, CDR2 SNEGSKA, per germline (reference sequence). CDR3 length: 16 residues.

There are many counts of this clonotype. This sequence joins TRBV19 and TRBJ1-2; tentatively, D is TRBD1 (5 bases). This CDR3 region has 15 residues. Germline V CDR1 and CDR2: LNHDA, SQIVND (reference sequence). Deletions cut 3 bases from V and 4 bases from J, with 15 bases between. CDR3 coding DNA: TGTGCCAGTAGTATGCAGGGATCCTCTGGCTATGGCTACACCTTC. It codes for CASSMQGSSGYGYTF.

This clonotype was detected once. Since no conserved phenylalanine or tryptophan closes the CDR3, a read error is the likely cause. The limits of the CDR3 on the DNA are not certain, so only TCRdb's listed CDR3 is given. The chain has TRBV10-3 and TRBJ2-6; the listed D gene, TRBD1, was not tested against the DNA. Germline CDR1 is ENHRY and CDR2 is SYGVKD. The CDR3 is 9 amino acids in total, end residues counted. CDR3 loop: CATLPRTGT.

The chain links TRBV18 to TRBJ1-4; 7 bases fit TRBD1. CDR3 size: 16 residues. With 5 bases clipped from V and 0 bases from J, the junction kept 6 bases outside the gene matches. Germline CDR1 and CDR2: KGHSH and LQKENI. The CDR3 DNA follows: TGTGCCAGCTCATTAAGGACAGGTCCAACTAATGAAAAACTGTTTTTT. Translating gives CASSLRTGPTNEKLFF. The whole variable domain, remainder taken from reference TRBV18 and TRBJ1-4, is NAGVMQNPRHLVRRRGQEARLRCSPMKGHSHVYWYRQLPEEGLKFMVYLQKENIIDESGMPKERFSAEFPKEGPSILRIQQVVRGDSAAYFCASSLRTGPTNEKLFFGSGTQLSVL.

This clonotype has ten or more counts. V usage is TRBV2 and J usage is TRBJ2-2; possible D gene TRBD2, 7 bases. The CDR3 extends over 15 amino acids. The V and J ends lost 6 bases and 4 bases respectively, with 15 bases between them. Germline CDR1 is SNHLY and CDR2 is FYNNEI. CDR3 residues: CASSNEGGGTGELFF. The DNA for the CDR3 is TGTGCCAGCAGCAACGAAGGGGGGGGCACCGGGGAGCTGTTTTTT.

A few counts support this clonotype. This chain's CDR3 is CASSVLVEPYEQYF. CDR3 in DNA: TGTGCCAGCAGCGTACTAGTGGAACCCTACGAGCAGTACTTC. The chain links TRBV7-9 to TRBJ2-7; maybe TRBD2 (5 bases). This CDR3 contains 14 residues. V gave up 5 bases and J gave up 2 bases, with 13 bases separating them. Germline V CDR1 and CDR2: SEHNR, FQNEAQ (reference sequence).

A note on this clonotype: An end of the junction differs from the germline gene, which may be a read error. The CDR3 region has the DNA TGTGCCAGCAGCTTAGGGCAGGGGGGGACCGGGGAGCTGTACTTC. Protein sequence: CASSLGQGGTGELYF. V and J are TRBV7-2 and TRBJ2-7; D is possibly TRBD1 or TRBD2 (7 bases each). Germline V gives CDR1 SGHTA, CDR2 FQGNSA. This CDR3 has 15 residues.

The V call is TRBV12-3 or TRBV12-4, the J call TRBJ2-6; D is undetermined. Trimming took 6 bases from V and 2 from J, leaving 14 bases between them. This CDR3 has 16 amino acids. CDR3 in amino acids: CASSTMNPAGANVLTF. The CDR3 DNA reads TGTGCCAGCAGCACGATGAATCCAGCTGGGGCCAACGTCCTGACTTTC.

This clonotype was detected many times. CDR3 sequence reads: CSAPQRDSREQYF. CDR3 DNA sequence: TGCAGTGCACCACAGCGGGACTCCAGGGAGCAGTACTTC. This rearrangement joins TRBV20-1 to TRBJ2-7; 7 bases are a match to TRBD2. CDR1 and CDR2 from the germline V gene are DFQATT and SNEGSKA (reference sequence). CDR3 length equals 13 residues. Losses at the gene ends were 6 bases for V and 7 bases for J; bases not matched to a gene: 12.

The chain links TRBV15 to TRBJ1-6, with 7 bases that match TRBD1. The CDR3 covers 14 residues. Germline V gene data show CDR1 as LNHNV and CDR2 as YYDKDF (reference sequence). J gave up 5 bases and V 6 bases, and 4 bases lay outside the gene matches. In DNA, the CDR3 is TGTGCCACCAGTGGGACAGCAGATAATTCACCCCTCCACTTT. It specifies CATSGTADNSPLHF.

The chain has TRBV10-3 and TRBJ2-6; possible D gene TRBD2, 6 bases. The CDR3 length is 15 residues. Germline loops: CDR1 ENHRY, CDR2 SYGVKD. Trimming shortened V by 6 bases and J by 4 bases, and 13 bases separated the two germline ends. CDR3 DNA: TGTGCCATCAGGCGGGACCGCACCGGGGCCAACGTCCTGACTTTC. It encodes CAIRRDRTGANVLTF.

The V gene is TRBV4-2, the J gene TRBJ2-7; 8 bases match TRBD2. V trimming: 1 base; J trimming: 1 base; junction bases outside the gene matches: 6. Germline values: CDR1 LGHNA, CDR2 YNFKEQ. This CDR3 spans 16 amino acids. The chain's CDR3 is CASSQVGSGRSYEQYF. Here the CDR3 DNA reads TGTGCCAGCAGCCAAGTAGGCAGCGGGAGATCCTACGAGCAGTACTTC.

This clonotype was seen repeatedly, ten times or more. V is TRBV12-3 or TRBV12-4 and J is TRBJ1-5; D is undetermined. The CDR3 is 14 residues long. V lost 6 bases, J lost 6 bases, and 15 bases lay in between. CDR3 in DNA: TGTGCCAGCAGCCGATCTAGGGAGCTTCAGCCCCAGCATTTT. Translation: CASSRSRELQPQHF.

The chain has TRBV20-1 and TRBJ2-7; TRBD1 matches 7 bases. CDR3 size: 16 residues. V was pared by 2 bases and J by 0 bases, with 10 bases of the junction left unmatched. CDR1 and CDR2 (germline): DFQATT, SNEGSKA (reference sequence). The CDR3 coding sequence is TGCAGTGCTAGAAAGACAGGGATGCGGCGCTCCTACGAGCAGTACTTC. Translated: CSARKTGMRRSYEQYF.

The sample holds many counts of this clonotype. The chain uses TRBV10-3 and TRBJ1-4, with 9 bases identical to TRBD1. Germline assignment: CDR1 ENHRY and CDR2 SYGVKD. Trimming took 3 bases from V and 7 from J; bases not matched to a gene: 6. CDR3 size: 15 residues. Here the CDR3 DNA reads TGTGCCATCAGTGAAACAGGGGGCGTTCGTGAAAAACTGTTTTTT. It is translated as CAISETGGVREKLFF.

This clonotype was recorded at least ten times. This rearrangement joins TRBV9 to TRBJ1-2; D is uncertain. CDR1 and CDR2 from the germline V gene are SGDLS and YYNGEE. Trimming took 0 bases from V and 5 from J, leaving 14 bases between them. CDR3 size: 15 residues. The CDR3 reads CASSVASGPGYGYTF. The CDR3 DNA follows: TGTGCCAGCAGCGTAGCCAGCGGACCCGGATATGGCTACACCTTC.

The chain is built from TRBV7-2 and TRBJ1-2, with 10 bases identical to TRBD1. This CDR3 has 12 residues. V trimming: 3 bases; J trimming: 14 bases; junction bases outside the gene matches: 6. From germline, CDR1 is SGHTA and CDR2 FQGNSA. CDR3 bases: TGTGCCAGCAGCTTTGACAGGGGGCGAATAACCTTC. Amino acids: CASSFDRGRITF.

This clonotype was detected a few times. This chain links TRBV29-1 with TRBJ1-1; D possibly corresponds to TRBD1 (6 bases). The CDR3 loop spans 13 amino acids. Germline V gene data show CDR1 as SQVTM and CDR2 as ANQGSEA. V was cut by 6 bases and J by 0 bases, with 11 bases left in between. In DNA, the CDR3 is TGCAGCGTCGTTCAGGGGTTGAACACTGAAGCTTTCTTT. Its translation: CSVVQGLNTEAFF. The complete variable domain, with remaining parts taken from reference TRBV29-1 and TRBJ1-1, reads SAVISQKPSRDICQRGTSLTIQCQVDSQVTMMFWYRQQPGQSLTLIATANQGSEATYESGFVIDKFPISRPNLTFSTLTVSNMSPEDSSIYLCSVVQGLNTEAFFGQGTRLTVV.

In DNA form, the CDR3 reads TGTGCCAACTTCTACAGGGGCCCGCATAGTTTTTATGGCTACACCTTC. Translated: CANFYRGPHSFYGYTF. This chain connects TRBV19 to TRBJ1-2, with 7 positions matching TRBD1. V shed 10 bases and J 5 bases; nucleotides not matched to a gene: 19. The CDR3 has 16 residues. The V gene's germline CDR1 is LNHDA and CDR2 SQIVND (reference sequence).